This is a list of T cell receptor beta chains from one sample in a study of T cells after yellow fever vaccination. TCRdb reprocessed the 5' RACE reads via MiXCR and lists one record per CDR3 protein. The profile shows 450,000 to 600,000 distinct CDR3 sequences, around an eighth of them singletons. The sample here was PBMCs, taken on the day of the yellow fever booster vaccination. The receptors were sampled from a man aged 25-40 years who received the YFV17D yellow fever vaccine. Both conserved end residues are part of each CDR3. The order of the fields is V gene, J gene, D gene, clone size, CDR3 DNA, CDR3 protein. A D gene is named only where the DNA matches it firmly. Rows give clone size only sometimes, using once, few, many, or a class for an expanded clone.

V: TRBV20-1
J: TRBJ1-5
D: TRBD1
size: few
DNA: TGCAGTGCTAGAGAACCGGGACAGGCTCATCAGCCCCAGCATTTT
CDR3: CSAREPGQAHQPQHF

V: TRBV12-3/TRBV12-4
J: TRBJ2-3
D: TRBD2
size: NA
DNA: TGTGCCAGCAGTTCGCAACACGGACTAGCGGGGTCTAGCACAGATACGCAGTATTTT
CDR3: CASSSQHGLAGSSTDTQYF

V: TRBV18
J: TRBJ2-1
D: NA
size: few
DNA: TGTGCCAGCTCACTCTCAAGGGAGGTAGAGCAGTTCTTC
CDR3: CASSLSREVEQFF

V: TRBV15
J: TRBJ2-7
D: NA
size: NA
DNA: TGTGCCACCAGCAGAGATTGGATACTCCGATCCTACGAGCAGTACTTC
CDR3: CATSRDWILRSYEQYF

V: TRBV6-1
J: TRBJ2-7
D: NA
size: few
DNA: TGTGCCAGCAGTACCCTAGAGGGGGGGCCGGGAGGCGAGCAGTACTTC
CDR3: CASSTLEGGPGGEQYF

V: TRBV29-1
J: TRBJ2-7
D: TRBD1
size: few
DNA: TGCAGCGTGGGACAGGGCGGCGAGCAGTACTTC
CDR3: CSVGQGGEQYF

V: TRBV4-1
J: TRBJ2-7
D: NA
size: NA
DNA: TGCGCCAGCAGCTCCGATCGGCCGGGGTACGAGCAGTACTTC
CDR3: CASSSDRPGYEQYF

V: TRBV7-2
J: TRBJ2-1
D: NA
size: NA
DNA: TGTGCCAGCAGCTTAGCGTTTAGCAATGAGCAGTTCTTC
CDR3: CASSLAFSNEQFF

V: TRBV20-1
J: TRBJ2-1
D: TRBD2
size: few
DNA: TGCAGTGCTATACCACTAGCGGGAGGTAGTGAGCAGTTCTTC
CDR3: CSAIPLAGGSEQFF

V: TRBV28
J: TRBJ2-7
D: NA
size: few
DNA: TGTGCCAGCCTCAAGTGGTCCGAGCAGTACTTC
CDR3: CASLKWSEQYF

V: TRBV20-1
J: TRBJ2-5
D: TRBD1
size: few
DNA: TGCAGTGGTTATCCGGGACAGGGGCGTGAGACCCAGTACTTC
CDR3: CSGYPGQGRETQYF

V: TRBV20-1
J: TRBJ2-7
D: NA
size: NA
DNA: TGCAGTGCTAGTACTCGCCCTGGCTACGAGCAGTACTTC
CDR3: CSASTRPGYEQYF

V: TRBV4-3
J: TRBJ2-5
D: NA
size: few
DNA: TGCGCCAGCAGCCAAGGAGAGGAAGGAAGCCAAGAGACCCAGTACTTC
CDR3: CASSQGEEGSQETQYF

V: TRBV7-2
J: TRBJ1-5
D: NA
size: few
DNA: TGTGCCAGCAGCTTAGGGTTCGGTCAGCCCCAGCATTTT
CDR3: CASSLGFGQPQHF

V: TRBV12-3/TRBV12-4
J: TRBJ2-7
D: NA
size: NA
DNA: TGTGCCAGCAGTTTAGCGAGTCCTACGGACGAGCAGTACTTC
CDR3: CASSLASPTDEQYF

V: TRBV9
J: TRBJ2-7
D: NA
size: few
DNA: TGTGCCAGCAGCGTAGCTACCGGGGTTGAGGGCGAGCAGTACTTC
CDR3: CASSVATGVEGEQYF

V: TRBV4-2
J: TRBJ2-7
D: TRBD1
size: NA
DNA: TGTGCCAGCAGCCAGGCGCAGGGGGCGCAACGCGAGCAGTACTTC
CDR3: CASSQAQGAQREQYF

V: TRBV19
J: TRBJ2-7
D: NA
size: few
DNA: TGTGCCAGTAGCGGTATGGGGGGCCGATTTTACGAGCAGTACTTC
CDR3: CASSGMGGRFYEQYF

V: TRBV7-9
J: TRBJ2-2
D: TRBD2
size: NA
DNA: TGTGCCAGCCTTTCTCGCGGGAGAGGCACCGGGGAGCTGTTTTTT
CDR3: CASLSRGRGTGELFF

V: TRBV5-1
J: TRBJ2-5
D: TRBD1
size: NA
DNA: TGCGCCAACAGCCTCGGACAGGAAGGGACCCAGTACTTC
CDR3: CANSLGQEGTQYF

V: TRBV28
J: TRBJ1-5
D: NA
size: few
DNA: TGTGCCAGCAGTTTATTGGGTTCCTATAGCAATCAGCCCCAGCATTTT
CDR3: CASSLLGSYSNQPQHF

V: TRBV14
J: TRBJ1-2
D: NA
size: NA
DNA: TGTGCCAGCAGCCCGACGGAAATCTATGGCTACACCTTC
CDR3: CASSPTEIYGYTF

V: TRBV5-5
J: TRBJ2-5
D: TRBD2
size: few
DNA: TGTGCCAGCAGCTTGGGGCTAGCGGGAGTTCTGACGGAGACCCAGTACTTC
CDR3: CASSLGLAGVLTETQYF

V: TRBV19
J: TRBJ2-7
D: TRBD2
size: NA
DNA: TGTGCCAGTAGTATGTCTTCGACTAGCGGGAAATTCTACGAGCAGTACTTC
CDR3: CASSMSSTSGKFYEQYF

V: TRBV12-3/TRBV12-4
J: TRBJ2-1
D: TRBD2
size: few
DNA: TGTGCCAGCAGTTTCAAGGGTAGGGGACGGGGGGTTTACAATGAGCAGTTCTTC
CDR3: CASSFKGRGRGVYNEQFF

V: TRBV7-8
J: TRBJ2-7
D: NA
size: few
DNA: TGTGCCAGCAGCTTACTCTTGCACTCCTACGAGCAGTACTTC
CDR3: CASSLLLHSYEQYF

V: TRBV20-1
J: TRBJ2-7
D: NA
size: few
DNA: TGCAGTGCTCCCTACGGCGGGCGCTCCTACGAGCAGTACTTC
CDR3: CSAPYGGRSYEQYF

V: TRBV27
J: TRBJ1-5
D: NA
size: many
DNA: TGTGCCAGCTCATCGGGCAATCAGCCCCAGCATTTT
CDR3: CASSSGNQPQHF

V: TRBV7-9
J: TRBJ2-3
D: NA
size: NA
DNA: TGTGCCAGCAGCTCGATGAGCACAGATACGCAGTATTTT
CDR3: CASSSMSTDTQYF

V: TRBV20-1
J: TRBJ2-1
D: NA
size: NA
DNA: TGCAGTGCTAGACACCGTCAGGGTTGGGGCAATGAGCAGTTCTTC
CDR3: CSARHRQGWGNEQFF

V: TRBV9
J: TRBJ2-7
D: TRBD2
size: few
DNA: TGTGCCAGCAGCACTACAAGGGGAGGGGAGCAGTACTTC
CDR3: CASSTTRGGEQYF

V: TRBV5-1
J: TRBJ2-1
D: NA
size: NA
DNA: TGCGCCAGCAGCCCTCAGGTGACCCACAATGAGCAGTTCTTC
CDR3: CASSPQVTHNEQFF

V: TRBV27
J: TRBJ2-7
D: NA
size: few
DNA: TGTGCCAGCAGTTTAGAAAGCGGCAGCGCTTCCTACGAGCAGTACTTC
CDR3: CASSLESGSASYEQYF

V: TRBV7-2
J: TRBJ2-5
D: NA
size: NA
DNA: TGTGCCAGCAGCTTCGGTAGCGCCGAGACCCAGTACTTC
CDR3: CASSFGSAETQYF

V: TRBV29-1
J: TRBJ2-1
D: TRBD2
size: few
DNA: TGCAGCGCCAGGACTAGCGCCTATGAGCAGTTCTTC
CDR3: CSARTSAYEQFF

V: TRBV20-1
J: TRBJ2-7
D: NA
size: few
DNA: TGCAGTGCTATCGACGGGAACTCCTACGAGCAGTACTTC
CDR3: CSAIDGNSYEQYF

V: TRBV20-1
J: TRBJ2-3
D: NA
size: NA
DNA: TGCTGTGCTAGAGAAGGTTCGTCCGCAGATACGCAGTATTTT
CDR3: CCAREGSSADTQYF

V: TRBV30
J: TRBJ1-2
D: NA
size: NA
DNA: TGTGCCTGGAACGGAGGCGCAGACTATGGCTACACCTTC
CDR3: CAWNGGADYGYTF

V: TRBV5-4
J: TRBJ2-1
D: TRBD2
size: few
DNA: TGTGCCAGCAGCTGGGACTCTAGCGGGAGTTATGAGCAGTTCTTC
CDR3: CASSWDSSGSYEQFF

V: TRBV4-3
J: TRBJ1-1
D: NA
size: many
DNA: TGCGCCAGCAGCCGCACGACAGGTAACGTCGCTGAAGCTTTCTTT
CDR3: CASSRTTGNVAEAFF

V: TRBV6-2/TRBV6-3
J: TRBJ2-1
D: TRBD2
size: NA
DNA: TGTGCCAGCCGCGGGACTAGAGGCCTAAATGAGCAGTTCTTC
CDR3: CASRGTRGLNEQFF

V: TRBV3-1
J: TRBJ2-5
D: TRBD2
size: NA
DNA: TGTGCCAGCAGCCAAATAGCGGGGGCAAAGGCTACCCAGTACTTC
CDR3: CASSQIAGAKATQYF

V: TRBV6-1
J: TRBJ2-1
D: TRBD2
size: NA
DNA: TGTGCCAGCTTCCGGGCGGGGGGACGGAATGAGCAGTTCTTC
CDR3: CASFRAGGRNEQFF

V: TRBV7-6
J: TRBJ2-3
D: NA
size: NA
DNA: TGTGCCAGCAGCTTTCGCGGAGGAGCGGCAGATACGCAGTATTTT
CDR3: CASSFRGGAADTQYF

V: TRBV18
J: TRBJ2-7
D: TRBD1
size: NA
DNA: TGTGCCAGCGAGAAGGACAGGGGTGCCTACGAGCAGTACTTC
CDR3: CASEKDRGAYEQYF

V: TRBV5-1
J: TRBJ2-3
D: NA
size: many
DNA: TGCGCCAGCAGCTTGCACCGGGAGCCCAGCACAGATACGCAGTATTTT
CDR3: CASSLHREPSTDTQYF

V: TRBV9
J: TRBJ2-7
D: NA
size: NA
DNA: TGTGCCAGCAGCGTAGAGCCGGGTCCAGCATACGAGCAGTACTTC
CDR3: CASSVEPGPAYEQYF

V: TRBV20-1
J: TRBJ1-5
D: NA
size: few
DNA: TGCAGTGCTAGACCGGGGTATCAGCCCCAGCATTTT
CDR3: CSARPGYQPQHF

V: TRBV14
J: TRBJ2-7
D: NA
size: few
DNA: TGTGCCAGCAGCCAAGGGACAGCCCGCGAGCAGTACTTC
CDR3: CASSQGTAREQYF

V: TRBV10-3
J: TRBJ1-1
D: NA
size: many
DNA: TGTGCCATCAGTGAGTCGTCAGGGCAGGCTTTCTTT
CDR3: CAISESSGQAFF

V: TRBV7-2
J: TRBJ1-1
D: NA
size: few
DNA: TGTGCCAGCAGCTTACAAGGACTGGCGAACACTGAAGCTTTCTTT
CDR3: CASSLQGLANTEAFF

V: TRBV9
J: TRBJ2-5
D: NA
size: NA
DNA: TGTGCCAGCAGCGTAGTGGGGGGCCGCCAAGAGACCCAGTACTTC
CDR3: CASSVVGGRQETQYF

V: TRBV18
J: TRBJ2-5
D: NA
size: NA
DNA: TGTGCCAGCTCACACACCCAAGAGACCCAGTACTTC
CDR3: CASSHTQETQYF